The 14 T cell receptor beta chains presented below share a single source sample, sequenced in a study of response to subunit inactivated influenza vaccine. TCRdb re-derived calls from the RT-PCR reads in MiXCR, one entry per CDR3 protein. Seen here are 500,000 to 700,000 distinct CDR3 sequences, approximately 24% observed once, and the top ten hold 2.8%. These same records also appear under a second study, on T cells expressing NK-cell markers. That investigation notes: Template switching by 5'RACE with UMIs generated the TCR beta cDNA.

The sequencing here drew on CD4+ T cells sorted from PBMCs, taken approximately 12 days after vaccination. All receptors derive from a man aged 45-65 years who received an inactivated influenza vaccine.

V gene TRBV7-9 combines with J gene TRBJ2-7; 7 bases are shared with TRBD1. Germline CDR1 and CDR2: SEHNR and FQNEAQ (reference sequence). The CDR3 runs 17 residues. Trimming cost V 6 bases and J 0 bases; bases outside gene matches: 14. The CDR3 sequence: CASSISGTARSSYEQYF. CDR3 DNA sequence: TGTGCCAGCAGTATATCCGGGACAGCAAGGAGCTCCTACGAGCAGTACTTC.

The J gene is TRBJ2-1, the V gene TRBV7-2; no clear D. The length of the CDR3 is 15 residues. Germline V lookup: CDR1 SGHTA, CDR2 FQGNSA. Deletions cut 2 bases from V and 4 bases from J, with 12 bases between. The CDR3 loop reads CASSLSVQVYNEQFF. In DNA form, the CDR3 reads TGTGCCAGCAGCTTATCTGTCCAAGTATACAATGAGCAGTTCTTC.

The chain uses TRBV5-6 and TRBJ2-2; weak D call: TRBD2 (5 bases). Germline loops: CDR1 SGHDT, CDR2 YYEEEE. V was trimmed by 0 bases and J by 7 bases, leaving 7 bases between them. The CDR3 sequence is 13 residues long. The DNA of the CDR3 is TGTGCCAGCAGCTTGGCGGGATTCGGGGAGCTGTTTTTT. This sequence encodes CASSLAGFGELFF. Full variable domain (missing parts from reference TRBV5-6 and TRBJ2-2): DAGVTQSPTHLIKTRGQQVTLRCSPKSGHDTVSWYQQALGQGPQFIFQYYEEEERQRGNFPDRFSGHQFPNYSSELNVNALLLGDSALYLCASSLAGFGELFFGEGSRLTVL.

This clonotype has more than one count but fewer than ten. The chain uses TRBV6-6 and TRBJ2-1; TRBD1 aligns across 8 bases. The CDR3 loop spans 15 amino acids. With 4 bases clipped from V and 7 bases from J, the junction kept 9 bases outside the gene matches. CDR1 is MNHNY, CDR2 SVGAGI, per germline (reference sequence). The CDR3 nucleotides read TGTGCCAGCAGTTTCACCGGGACAGGACGGAATGAGCAGTTCTTC. Protein product: CASSFTGTGRNEQFF.

The rearrangement joins TRBV28 to TRBJ1-2, with TRBD1 matching over 7 bases. Losses at the gene ends were 4 bases for V and 8 bases for J; bases not matched to a gene: 16. Germline CDR1 is MDHEN and CDR2 is SYDVKM. This CDR3 has 16 amino acids. The CDR3 here is CASSSGQATTLGGYTF. CDR3 nucleotide sequence: TGTGCCAGCAGTTCAGGACAGGCAACTACGCTCGGCGGCTACACCTTC.

V gene TRBV30 combines with J gene TRBJ1-6; perhaps TRBD1 as D (5 bases). This CDR3 comprises 13 residues. Per germline, CDR1 GTSNPN and CDR2 SVGIG (reference sequence). Deletions cut 0 bases from V and 7 bases from J, with 7 bases between. CDR3 nucleotides: TGTGCCTGGAGTGTCGGGGGAAATTCACCCCTCCACTTT. Amino acids: CAWSVGGNSPLHF.

The chain carries TRBV28 and TRBJ2-4; D is undetermined. V lost 5 bases and J 2 bases, leaving 7 bases between the germline ends. CDR1 is MDHEN and CDR2 is SYDVKM in the germline V gene. The CDR3 is made up of 13 amino acids. CDR3 loop: CASSKISKNIQYF. The CDR3, as DNA: TGTGCCAGCAGTAAAATCTCCAAAAACATTCAGTACTTC.

This clonotype has at least ten counts. The J gene is TRBJ1-1, the V gene TRBV12-3 or TRBV12-4; D remains unclear. There are 13 residues in the CDR3. Trimming took 3 bases from V and 1 from J, leaving 6 bases between them. This CDR3 reads CASSFGRNTEAFF. In nucleotides, the CDR3 is TGTGCCAGCAGTTTCGGGCGGAACACTGAAGCTTTCTTT.

CDR3 nucleotide sequence: TGTGCCAGCAGCTTAGATAGGTGGGGTACGCAGTATTTT. Protein: CASSLDRWGTQYF. This chain connects TRBV11-3 to TRBJ2-3, with unresolved D. V shed 0 bases and J shed 8 bases, with 9 bases lying between them. Germline CDR1 and CDR2: SGHNT and YENEEA. This CDR3 region has 13 residues.

V usage is TRBV12-3 or TRBV12-4 and J usage is TRBJ2-5; D may correspond to TRBD1 or TRBD2 (7 bases each). The CDR3 extends over 15 amino acids. Trimming took 2 bases from V and 9 from J, leaving 19 bases between them. CDR3 region: CASSLSGGGLGAQYF. CDR3 nucleotide sequence: TGTGCCAGCAGTTTATCAGGGGGGGGCCTTGGTGCCCAGTACTTC.

This clonotype was detected only a few times. The chain joins TRBV11-2 to TRBJ2-7; 10 bases agree with TRBD2. Losses at the gene ends were 1 base for V and 6 bases for J; bases not matched to a gene: 15. The CDR3 sequence is 18 residues long. Germline CDR1 and CDR2: SGHAT and FQNNGV. CDR3 region: CASSLVVLQRGGASEQYF. The CDR3 nucleotides read TGTGCCAGCAGCTTAGTGGTCCTACAGCGGGGGGGCGCCTCCGAGCAGTACTTC.

The rearrangement joins TRBV7-2 to TRBJ1-1, with D uncertain. The V gene's germline CDR1 is SGHTA and CDR2 FQGNSA. The CDR3 is made up of 13 amino acids. Trimming cost V 5 bases and J 6 bases, with 13 bases left between them. This CDR3 reads CASSVRGGAEAFF. CDR3 coding DNA: TGTGCCAGCAGCGTACGGGGAGGTGCTGAAGCTTTCTTT.

This chain uses TRBV2 with TRBJ2-1; TRBD2 is a possible D gene (5 bases). This CDR3 region has 13 residues. In germline, CDR1 is SNHLY, CDR2 FYNNEI. V lost 6 bases, J lost 3 bases, and 9 bases lay in between. In DNA form, the CDR3 reads TGTGCCAGCAGGGAGAGGGACTACAATGAGCAGTTCTTC. Amino acids: CASRERDYNEQFF.

V is TRBV20-1 and J is TRBJ1-5, with 8 bases fitting TRBD1. The CDR3 covers 15 residues. Losses at the gene ends were 0 bases for V and 7 bases for J; bases not matched to a gene: 8. Germline CDR1 DFQATT, CDR2 SNEGSKA (reference sequence). The CDR3 loop reads CSAREQTGVGQPQHF. The CDR3 coding sequence is TGCAGTGCTAGAGAGCAGACAGGGGTCGGACAGCCCCAGCATTTT.